This TCR beta chain emerged from a study of blood T cell repertoires in COVID-19. As for the study in general: Spain, Italy and the United States supplied samples that represented acute and convalescent COVID-19. Sources were T cells, B-cell-depleted T cells, or PBMCs; the material itself was cDNA or gDNA.

The sample holds a few counts of this clone. In the study's own analysis: Nucleated cell counts were estimated from reference gene primer amplification. Measured with immunoSEQ multiplex PCR; TCRdb has only the in-frame clones, and not every one. The D gene and trimming were derived from the DNA, and the V and J assignments and clone size from that table. The sample records over 100,000 clones, around 85% being singletons. The receptor was derived from an elderly woman with active or convalescent COVID-19. The sample comprised peripheral blood.

In DNA form, the CDR3 reads TGTGCCAGCAGCCTAATGACTGCCACGGGGAAAGAGACCCAGTACTTC. Its protein is CASSLMTATGKETQYF. The V and J genes are TRBV27 and TRBJ2-5, with a tentative D call TRBD2 (5 bases). V shed 6 bases and J shed 3 bases, with 20 bases lying between them. CDR3 length equals 16 residues. Looked up from germline, CDR1 is MNHEY and CDR2 is SMNVEV (reference sequence).